This T cell receptor (beta chain) came from a study of blood T cells in healthy people across ages. The study, taken as a whole, reports: Long-lived donors carried more naive CD4+ cells and greater diversity than aged donors. Roughly linear age-related decline in beta diversity appeared, significant by age approximately 41.

Comment on this clonotype: Its antigen remains unidentified.

A second PCR, run for about 7 to 12 cycles, used a sample-barcoded 5' primer plus a J-beta primer mix. Template switching added a 12-random-nucleotide identifier to every cDNA molecule. TCRdb recomputed calls from the 5' RACE reads with MiXCR, one row per CDR3 protein. The data contain fewer than 800,000 distinct CDR3 sequences, around 45% of them seen just once; the ten biggest clones take up 30% to 35%. With 0 bases clipped from V and 11 bases from J, the junction kept 11 bases outside the gene matches. There are 16 residues in the CDR3. The germline gives CDR1 SGHRS, CDR2 YFSETQ. The TCR was taken from a woman aged 60 to 75 in good health. The genes are TRBV5-1 and TRBJ2-7; 13 bases match TRBD2. Sequenced sample: blood. The CDR3 is CASSLAGTSGNLVKYF. CDR3 nucleotides: TGCGCCAGCAGCTTGGCCGGGACTAGCGGGAATCTGGTGAAGTACTTC. The entire variable domain, with the rest obtained from reference TRBV5-1 and TRBJ2-7, is as follows: KAGVTQTPRYLIKTRGQQVTLSCSPISGHRSVSWYQQTPGQGLQFLFEYFSETQRNKGNFPGRFSGRQFSNSRSEMNVSTLELGDSALYLCASSLAGTSGNLVKYFGPGTRLTVT.